The 27 T cell receptor beta chains below all came from one sample that was sequenced in a study of CD8+CD57+ T cells in acquired aplastic anemia (dated by TCRdb to between 2017 and 2018). Sequenced using an Illumina HiSeq 2000. Genomic DNA was used as template for profiling of TCR beta VDJ combinations and CDR3 sequences. Using fastp trimming at Q25 and MiXCR clonotype assembly, TCRdb reanalyzed the public sequencing data and kept in-frame beta chains. Rows with one shared CDR3 protein collapse into an entry with the most common genes and DNA. The sample table contains 260,000 or so distinct CDR3 sequences; only one count was recorded for roughly 82% of them. Less than 50% of the sample is taken by the ten largest. The patients picked for sequencing were ones in whom flow cytometry had shown an expansion of CD8+CD57+ cells. The sequenced sample was sorted CD4+, CD8+, or CD8+CD57+ T cells (not recorded which) from PBMCs. The receptors derive from a human donor with aplastic anemia.

V and J are TRBV7-2 and TRBJ1-4, with D tentatively TRBD1 (6 bases). The V end was cut by 1 base, the J end by 7 bases, with 13 bases between. The germline V gene encodes CDR1 SGHTA and CDR2 FQGNSA. The CDR3 runs to 15 residues. In DNA form, the CDR3 reads TGTGCCAGCAGCTTAGTGGCAGGGGTGGGTGAAAAACTGTTTTTT. Translation: CASSLVAGVGEKLFF.

This clonotype has ten or more counts. A read error may account for a junction end that differs from germline. The CDR3 protein is CASSLAGGPDTPYYF. CDR3 bases: TGTGCCAGCAGCTTAGCGGGAGGTCCCGATACGCCGTATTATTTT. The V gene is TRBV7-8, the J gene TRBJ2-5; possible D gene TRBD2, 6 bases. CDR3 length: 15 amino acids. Per germline, CDR1 SGHVS and CDR2 FQNEAQ.

In regard to this clonotype: The junction differs from germline at one of its ends, possibly a read error. The genes are TRBV7-8 and TRBJ2-5, with 7 positions matching TRBD2. Germline CDR1 reads SGHVS; CDR2 reads FQNEAQ. The CDR3 consists of 15 residues. This chain's CDR3 is CASSSSGTLAESQYF. CDR3 in DNA: TGTGCCAGCAGCTCAAGCGGGACTTTGGCAGAGAGCCAGTACTTC.

This clonotype was seen more than once but under ten times. V is TRBV29-1 and J is TRBJ1-1; no clear D. Germline CDR1 reads SQVTM; CDR2 reads ANQGSEA. The germline V and J ends were trimmed by 6 bases and 1 base, with 6 bases remaining between them. The CDR3 sequence is 11 residues long. CDR3: CSVRENTEAFF. The CDR3 coding sequence is TGCAGCGTCCGGGAGAACACTGAAGCTTTCTTT.

A word on this clonotype: This CDR3 is missing its conserved last phenylalanine or tryptophan, likely due to a read error. Because the CDR3's place on the DNA is in doubt, the DNA is left out and the CDR3 is given as listed by TCRdb. This chain links TRBV2 with TRBJ2-5; TRBD1, as called in the table, went unchecked against the DNA. The germline V gene has CDR1 SNHLY and CDR2 FYNNEI. The CDR3 is 15 residues long, counting both termini. The CDR3 loop reads CASSDGGMHEQFFGS.

Points on this clonotype: One end of the junction varies from germline; a read error may be responsible. J is TRBJ2-3 and V is TRBV7-2; perhaps D is TRBD1 or TRBD2 (7 bases each). Germline CDR1 and CDR2: SGHTA and FQGNSA. CDR3 size: 14 residues. In DNA, the CDR3 is TGTGCCAGCAGCGTCCCCTTAGGGGGGGGGACAGAGAATTTT. Protein product: CASSVPLGGGTENF. The full variable domain, completed using reference TRBV7-2 and TRBJ2-3, is GAGVSQSPSNKVTEKGKDVELRCDPISGHTALYWYRQSLGQGLEFLIYFQGNSAPDKSGLPSDRFSAERTGGSVSTLTIQRTQQEDSAVYLCASSVPLGGGTENFGPGTRLTVL.

V and J are TRBV7-8 and TRBJ1-6; D gene ambiguous. This CDR3 has 14 residues. V was cut by 0 bases and J by 19 bases, with 19 bases left in between. CDR1 and CDR2 (germline): SGHVS, FQNEAQ. CDR3 sequence reads: CASSLAGGHATLHF. The CDR3 coding sequence is TGTGCCAGCAGCTTAGCGGGAGGGCACGCTACGCTGCACTTT.

Comment on this clonotype: Its ends do not fully match the called genes, so a read error is possible. The chain couples TRBV7-2 to TRBJ2-3; tentatively, D is TRBD2 (6 bases). The germline gives CDR1 SGHTA, CDR2 FQGNSA. There are 14 residues in the CDR3. Here the CDR3 reads CACSLAAGPAPQHF. CDR3 DNA: TGTGCCTGCAGCTTAGCGGCAGGTCCCGCACCGCAGCACTTT.

V usage is TRBV11-3 and J usage is TRBJ2-7, with D hard to call. The V end lost 0 bases, the J end lost 2 bases, and 8 bases lay between the germline ends. CDR1 SGHNT and CDR2 YENEEA come from the germline V gene. CDR3 length: 14 amino acids. CDR3: CASSLDITAYEQYV. The CDR3 DNA sequence: TGTGCCAGCAGCTTAGATATAACAGCCTACGAGCAGTACGTC.

On this clonotype itself: The junction departs from germline at one end; a sequencing error may be responsible. This chain's CDR3 is CASSFRPDGTAF. The CDR3 DNA reads TGTGCCAGCAGCTTTCGTCCAGACGGGACAGCTTTT. The rearrangement uses TRBV7-8 and TRBJ2-3; 7 positions agree with TRBD1. CDR3 length: 12 amino acids. The germline V gene encodes CDR1 SGHVS and CDR2 FQNEAQ.

This chain joins TRBV11-3 and TRBJ1-2; D is possibly TRBD1 (5 bases). V gave up 7 bases and J gave up 3 bases, with 15 bases separating them. The V gene's germline CDR1 is SGHNT and CDR2 YENEEA. This CDR3 has 14 amino acids. The CDR3 bases are TGTGCCAGCAAGTTTGAAGGGACGGACTATGGCTACACCTTC. Amino acid sequence: CASKFEGTDYGYTF.

Concerning this clonotype itself: This CDR3 is missing its conserved last phenylalanine or tryptophan, likely due to a read error. The DNA is omitted, as the CDR3 cannot be located on it reliably, and the CDR3 follows TCRdb's listing. V and J are TRBV2 and TRBJ1-2; the DNA was not compared with TRBD1, the D call given in the table. The germline CDR1 and CDR2 sequences are SNHLY and FYNNEI. The CDR3 contains 16 residues when both ends are counted. The CDR3 reads CASGAGGTDTHYFDPG.

The gene calls are TRBV7-2 and TRBJ2-1; the match to TRBD2 covers 8 bases. Germline CDR1 SGHTA, CDR2 FQGNSA. The CDR3 is 13 residues long. Germline trimming cut 3 bases from V and 13 bases from J; bases unmatched to any gene: 8. CDR3 loop: CASSLAGGPDQFF. The CDR3 DNA reads TGTGCCAGCAGCTTGGCGGGGGGCCCCGACCAGTTCTTC.

The chain is built from TRBV25-1 and TRBJ2-3; D unclear. V shed 3 bases and J shed 6 bases, with 10 bases lying between them. Germline lookup yields CDR1 MGHDK and CDR2 SYGVNS. This CDR3 region has 13 residues. CDR3 sequence reads: CASSDSMGDTQYF. CDR3 nucleotides: TGTGCCAGCAGTGATAGTATGGGGGATACGCAGTATTTT.

Comments on this clonotype: This CDR3 fails to terminate in the conserved phenylalanine or tryptophan, so it likely reflects a read error. The limits of the CDR3 on the DNA are not certain, so only TCRdb's listed CDR3 is given. The V call is TRBV7-3, the J call TRBJ1-2. A total of 12 residues make up the CDR3, ends included. Germline V CDR1 and CDR2: SGHTA, FQGTGA. The CDR3 region is CASSSDPYGTAL.

This clonotype was recorded a few times. V gene TRBV29-1 combines with J gene TRBJ2-3; 15 positions agree with TRBD2. Germline V gives CDR1 SQVTM, CDR2 ANQGSEA. The length of the CDR3 is 16 residues. The trim removed 5 bases at V and 2 bases at J, leaving 5 bases unmatched. The DNA for the CDR3 is TGCAGCGTTACCCGGACTAGCGGGAGGGCCACAGATACGCAGTATTTT. As protein: CSVTRTSGRATDTQYF.

This chain links TRBV7-4 with TRBJ1-2; D perhaps matches TRBD1 (6 bases). With 3 bases removed from V and 8 bases from J, the gap between germline ends came to 22 bases. Germline V CDR1 and CDR2: SGHVT, SQSDAQ. The CDR3 extends over 16 amino acids. CDR3: CASSLGGGGHDGGYTF. The DNA of the CDR3 is TGTGCCAGCAGCTTGGGTGGAGGGGGGCACGATGGCGGCTACACCTTC.

The chain carries TRBV7-2 and TRBJ2-7; tentatively, D is TRBD1 (6 bases). Germline loops: CDR1 SGHTA, CDR2 FQGNSA. The germline V and J ends were trimmed by 6 bases and 12 bases, with 24 bases remaining between them. The CDR3 runs to 14 residues. CDR3 sequence (DNA): TGTGCCAGCAGTTCCGGGAAGAGGGGGAGCAGTACGTACTTC. Translation: CASSSGKRGSSTYF.

About this clonotype itself: Its ends do not fully match the called genes, so a read error is possible. The chain carries TRBV7-6 and TRBJ2-3; D ambiguous. This CDR3 is 14 amino acids long. Germline V lookup: CDR1 SGHVS, CDR2 FNYEAQ. The CDR3 is CASSLALQWNSPFF. Here the CDR3 DNA reads TGTGCCAGCAGCTTAGCGTTACAGTGGAATTCACCGTTCTTT.

To note about this clonotype: One end of the junction fails to match germline, which may point to a read error. The chain employs TRBV9 and TRBJ2-5, with D possibly being TRBD2 (5 bases). The CDR3 loop spans 14 amino acids. CDR1 and CDR2 (germline): SGDLS, YYNGEE. Here the CDR3 reads CASGGPGNIQYLCF. Here the CDR3 DNA reads TGTGCCAGCGGAGGACCTGGGAACATTCAGTACTTGTGCTTC.

The rearrangement links TRBV7-9 to TRBJ2-1; perhaps TRBD2 as D (6 bases). Looked up from germline, CDR1 is SEHNR and CDR2 is FQNEAQ (reference sequence). This CDR3 spans 16 amino acids. Between the trimmed V and J ends, which lost 4 bases and 12 bases, there was a span of 25 bases. The DNA of the CDR3 is TGTGCCAGCAGCTCTCTAGGGACGGGGGAGAACGATGGGCAGTTCTTC. Its translation: CASSSLGTGENDGQFF.

This clonotype was counted once. Mismatch with germline at one junction end may stem from a read error. This chain links TRBV9 with TRBJ2-3, with 7 bases matching TRBD1. The CDR3 has 14 amino acids. In germline, CDR1 is SGDLS, CDR2 YYNGEE. This CDR3 is CASSLRDSAVTYDF. CDR3 nucleotide sequence: TGTGCCAGCAGCTTACGGGACAGTGCCGTGACGTATGATTTT. Complete variable domain (other parts from reference TRBV9 and TRBJ2-3): DSGVTQTPKHLITATGQRVTLRCSPRSGDLSVYWYQQSLDQGLQFLIQYYNGEERAKGNILERFSAQQFPDLHSELNLSSLELGDSALYFCASSLRDSAVTYDFGPGTRLTVL.

Comments on this clonotype: Likely a read error: the CDR3 ends without its conserved phenylalanine or tryptophan. The DNA is omitted, as the CDR3 cannot be located on it reliably, and the CDR3 follows TCRdb's listing. This chain joins TRBV2 and TRBJ2-6; the tabulated D call, TRBD1, remains unverified against the DNA. The CDR3 contains 15 residues when both ends are counted. Germline V lookup: CDR1 SNHLY, CDR2 FYNNEI. This CDR3 reads CASGVGLSGANVLAS.

This clonotype appeared a few times. The V gene is TRBV14, the J gene TRBJ2-3, with D uncertain. Germline V gene lookup returns CDR1 SGHDN and CDR2 FVKESK. The CDR3 is 12 residues long. Trimming stripped 5 bases from V and 4 bases from J, with 7 bases between. The CDR3 spells CASSALADTQYF. Here the CDR3 DNA reads TGTGCCAGCAGCGCACTTGCAGATACGCAGTATTTT.

The chain has TRBV7-9 and TRBJ2-3; 9 bases align to TRBD2. CDR3 length equals 15 residues. The J segment lost 13 bases and the V segment lost 3 bases, leaving 14 bases of the junction unmatched. Germline CDR1 reads SEHNR; CDR2 reads FQNEAQ (reference sequence). The CDR3 region is CASSFERSGRSDEYF. The CDR3 DNA follows: TGTGCCAGCAGCTTTGAAAGAAGCGGGAGGAGCGATGAGTATTTT.

The CDR3 is CASSLASTGNTEPFF. The DNA of the CDR3 is TGTGCCAGCAGCTTAGCTAGCACAGGCAACACTGAGCCTTTCTTT. The chain carries TRBV7-8 and TRBJ1-1; D perhaps matches TRBD1 (5 bases). V lost 0 bases and J lost 12, with 20 bases in between. There are 15 residues in the CDR3. Germline V gene sequence: CDR1 SGHVS, CDR2 FQNEAQ. Variable domain in full (rest from reference TRBV7-8 and TRBJ1-1): GAGVSQSPRYKVAKRGQDVALRCDPISGHVSLFWYQQALGQGPEFLTYFQNEAQLDKSGLPSDRFFAERPEGSVSTLKIQRTQQEDSAVYLCASSLASTGNTEPFFGQGTRLTVV.

The chain uses TRBV11-3 and TRBJ2-3; D gene ambiguous. CDR1 is SGHNT, CDR2 YENEEA, per germline. The CDR3 contains 12 residues. Trimming left V 0 bases short and J 11 bases short, with 9 bases between. In DNA, the CDR3 is TGTGCCAGCAGCTTAGATCTGAATGGGCAGTATTTT. Translated, it gives CASSLDLNGQYF.